These 13 T cell receptor beta chains came from one sample sequenced in a study of T cell responses to AZD1222 COVID-19 vaccine. Clones were sequenced by immunoSEQ multiplex PCR, and TCRdb holds only the in-frame ones, with some missing. Of about 130,000 clones listed, nearly 90% are singletons. This sample comprised peripheral blood, obtained 28 days after the second AZD1222 dose. The receptors here all came from an adult who received the AZD1222 COVID-19 vaccine.

The chain links TRBV10-2 to TRBJ1-6; 9 bases match TRBD1. V was clipped by 3 bases and J by 9 bases; unmatched bases: 9. CDR1 is WSHSY and CDR2 is SAAADI in the germline V gene. The CDR3 is 16 residues long. The CDR3 reads CASSDGGTGSSSPLHF. The CDR3 DNA is TGCGCCAGCAGTGACGGCGGGACAGGGTCGAGTTCACCCCTCCACTTT.

The chain recombines TRBV10-2 with TRBJ1-5; tentatively, D is TRBD1 (6 bases). Germline CDR1 and CDR2: WSHSY and SAAADI. The CDR3 has 14 residues. Trimming shortened V by 4 bases and J by 1 base, and 8 bases separated the two germline ends. This CDR3 reads CASSGTASNQPQHF. DNA for the CDR3: TGCGCCAGCAGTGGGACAGCCAGCAATCAGCCCCAGCATTTT.

This chain connects TRBV6-5 to TRBJ1-5; 8 positions agree with TRBD1. The CDR3 runs to 14 residues. Germline V gene data show CDR1 as MNHEY and CDR2 as SVGAGI. The V segment lost 7 bases and the J segment 4 bases; nucleotides outside the gene matches: 6. The CDR3 sequence is CASTTGQGNQPQHF. The CDR3 DNA is TGTGCCAGCACCACAGGACAGGGTAATCAGCCCCAGCATTTT.

The chain has TRBV2 and TRBJ1-4; no definite D call. CDR1 and CDR2 (germline): SNHLY, FYNNEI. V dropped 3 bases and J dropped 4 bases, with 3 bases sitting between them. The CDR3 runs 12 residues. The CDR3 spells CASSDGNEKLFF. CDR3 sequence (DNA): TGTGCCAGCAGTGATGGTAATGAAAAACTGTTTTTT.

V and J are TRBV6-1 and TRBJ1-2; weak D call: TRBD1 (5 bases). The CDR3 runs to 15 residues. Looked up from germline, CDR1 is MNHNS and CDR2 is SASEGT. V was clipped by 1 base and J by 4 bases, with 13 bases between them. The CDR3 loop is CASSEDNSGTYGYTF. In DNA, the CDR3 is TGTGCCAGCAGTGAAGACAACTCCGGGACCTATGGCTACACCTTC.

The chain recombines TRBV18 with TRBJ1-5; D is ambiguous. CDR3 length: 12 residues. The V gene's germline CDR1 is KGHSH and CDR2 LQKENI. V was cut by 3 bases and J by 4 bases, with 4 bases left in between. CDR3: CASSPTNQPQHF. The CDR3 nucleotides are TGTGCCAGCTCACCTACTAATCAGCCCCAGCATTTT.

The chain employs TRBV5-1 and TRBJ1-6, with D possibly matching TRBD1 (5 bases). The germline V gene encodes CDR1 SGHRS and CDR2 YFSETQ. The CDR3 covers 15 residues. The V gene lost 5 bases and the J gene lost 2 bases, with 11 bases spanning the gap. The CDR3 DNA reads TGCGCCAGCAGATCGATGGGGGCCTATAATTCACCCCTCCACTTT. Its protein is CASRSMGAYNSPLHF.

This clone was seen a few times. V is TRBV7-2 and J is TRBJ1-6; D is ambiguous. The CDR3 runs to 13 residues. Trimming took off 5 bases at V and 10 bases at J, with 12 bases between the two ends. CDR1 is SGHTA and CDR2 is FQGNSA in the germline V gene. CDR3 protein: CASSTWTESPLHF. The CDR3 DNA reads TGTGCCAGCAGCACCTGGACGGAATCACCCCTCCACTTT.

V usage is TRBV5-5 and J usage is TRBJ2-7, with a tentative D call TRBD2 (6 bases). This CDR3 comprises 17 residues. Germline CDR1 reads SGHKS; CDR2 reads YYEKEE (reference sequence). Trimming took 4 bases from V and 2 from J, leaving 22 bases between them. The CDR3 sequence: CASSLFLGGRFPYEQYF. DNA for the CDR3: TGTGCCAGCAGCCTCTTCCTAGGAGGGAGGTTCCCCTACGAGCAGTACTTC.

This clone was observed a handful of times. The chain uses TRBV10-3 and TRBJ1-2; D gene uncertain. This CDR3 is 14 amino acids long. Germline V CDR1 and CDR2: ENHRY, SYGVKD. Trimming removed 2 bases from V and 8 bases from J, with 15 bases in between. The CDR3 DNA sequence: TGTGCCATCAGTGAGACCCCTTTTTTAGGAGGCTACACCTTC. Its translation: CAISETPFLGGYTF.

V and J are TRBV5-1 and TRBJ2-7, with 7 bases identical to TRBD1. CDR3 size: 13 residues. The V gene end was trimmed by 4 bases and the J gene end by 3 bases; junction bases not matched to a gene: 4. CDR1 SGHRS and CDR2 YFSETQ come from the germline V gene. The CDR3 DNA is TGCGCCAGCAGCCGGGACAGATTCTACGAGCAGTACTTC. It translates to CASSRDRFYEQYF.

The V call is TRBV6-6, the J call TRBJ1-2, with a tentative D call TRBD1 (5 bases). The V end was cut by 2 bases, the J end by 5 bases, with 9 bases between. Germline V gene sequence: CDR1 MNHNY, CDR2 SVGAGI (reference sequence). The CDR3 length is 13 residues. The DNA for the CDR3 is TGTGCCAGCAGTTACGGGACTCTGTATGGCTACACCTTC. Translation gives CASSYGTLYGYTF.

This clone appeared a single time. The chain joins TRBV18 to TRBJ2-1; 15 positions agree with TRBD2. The CDR3 contains 16 residues. V shed 4 bases, J shed 6 bases, and the junction held 4 bases outside the gene matches. In germline, CDR1 is KGHSH, CDR2 LQKENI. The chain's CDR3 is CASSQLGLAGGNEQFF. The CDR3 coding sequence is TGTGCCAGCTCACAATTGGGACTAGCGGGGGGCAATGAGCAGTTCTTC.